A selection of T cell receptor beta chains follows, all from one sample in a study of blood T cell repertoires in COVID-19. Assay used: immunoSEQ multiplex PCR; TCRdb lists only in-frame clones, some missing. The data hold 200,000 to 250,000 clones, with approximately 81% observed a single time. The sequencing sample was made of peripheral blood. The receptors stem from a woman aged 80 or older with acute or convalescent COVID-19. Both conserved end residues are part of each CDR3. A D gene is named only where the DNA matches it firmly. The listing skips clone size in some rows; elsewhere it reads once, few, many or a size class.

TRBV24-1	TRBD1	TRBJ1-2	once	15	CATSDSGGRGYGYTF	TGTGCCACCAGTGACTCAGGGGGCCGCGGCTATGGCTACACCTTC
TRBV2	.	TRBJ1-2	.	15	CASKSSSAGPLGYTF	TGTGCCAGTAAGAGTTCGTCGGCGGGCCCTCTCGGCTACACCTTC
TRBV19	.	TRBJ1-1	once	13	CASSVLQNTEAFF	TGTGCCAGTAGTGTACTCCAGAACACTGAAGCTTTCTTT
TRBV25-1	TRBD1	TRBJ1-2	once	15	CASRGQGRNFYGYTF	TGTGCCAGCAGAGGACAGGGCCGGAACTTTTATGGCTACACCTTC
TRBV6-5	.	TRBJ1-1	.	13	CASSRDFSTEAFF	TGTGCCAGCAGCAGGGATTTTAGCACTGAAGCTTTCTTT
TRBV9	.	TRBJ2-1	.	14	CASSVASTYNEQFF	TGTGCCAGCAGCGTAGCTAGTACCTACAATGAGCAGTTCTTC
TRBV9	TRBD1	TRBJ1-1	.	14	CASSQTGGITEAFF	TGTGCCAGCAGCCAGACAGGGGGGATCACTGAAGCTTTCTTT
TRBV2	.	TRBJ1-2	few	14	CASSEDRGNYGYTF	TGTGCCAGCAGTGAGGACAGAGGAAACTATGGCTACACCTTC
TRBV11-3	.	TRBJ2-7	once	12	CASSLTADEQYF	TGTGCCAGCAGCTTAACAGCAGACGAGCAGTACTTC
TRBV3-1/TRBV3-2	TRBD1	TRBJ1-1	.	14	CASRRQGSGTEAFF	TGTGCCAGCAGGAGACAGGGATCGGGCACTGAAGCTTTCTTT
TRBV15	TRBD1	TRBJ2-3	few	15	CATSREGTATDTQYF	TGTGCCACCAGCAGAGAGGGGACAGCCACAGATACGCAGTATTTT
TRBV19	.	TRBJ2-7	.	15	CASSIEVTGFYEQYF	TGTGCCAGTAGTATAGAAGTGACAGGTTTCTACGAGCAGTACTTC
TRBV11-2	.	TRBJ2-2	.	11	CASRGSGELFF	TGTGCCAGCAGGGGCTCCGGGGAGCTGTTTTTT
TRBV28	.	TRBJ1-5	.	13	CASSSPGYQPQHF	TGTGCCAGCAGTTCCCCCGGGTATCAGCCCCAGCATTTT
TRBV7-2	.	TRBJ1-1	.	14	CASTSPGFDTEAFF	TGTGCCAGCACCTCCCCGGGATTCGACACTGAAGCTTTCTTT
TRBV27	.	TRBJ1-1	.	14	CASSLFPGQTEAFF	TGTGCCAGCAGTTTATTTCCGGGACAAACTGAAGCTTTCTTT
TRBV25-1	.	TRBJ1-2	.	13	CASSDPQNYGYTF	TGTGCCAGCAGTGATCCCCAGAACTATGGCTACACCTTC
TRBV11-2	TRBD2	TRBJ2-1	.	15	CASSSTSGVLNEQFF	TGTGCCAGCAGCTCGACTAGCGGGGTTCTCAATGAGCAGTTCTTC
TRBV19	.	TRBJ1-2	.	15	CASSMGQGPWRGYTF	TGTGCCAGTAGTATGGGGCAGGGGCCCTGGAGAGGCTACACCTTC
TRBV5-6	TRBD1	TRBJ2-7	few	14	CASSLSRGLSGQYF	TGTGCCAGCAGCTTGAGCAGGGGGCTTAGTGGGCAGTACTTC
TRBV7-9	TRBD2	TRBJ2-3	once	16	CASTESGTRTSDTQYF	TGTGCCAGCACCGAGTCCGGGACTAGAACCTCAGATACGCAGTATTTT
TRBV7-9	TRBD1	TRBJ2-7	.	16	CASSSPGDRVDYEQYF	TGTGCCAGCAGCTCTCCGGGGGACAGGGTGGACTACGAGCAGTACTTC
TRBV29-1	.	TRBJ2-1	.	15	CSVERHRDSYNEQFF	TGCAGCGTTGAAAGGCACAGGGACTCCTACAATGAGCAGTTCTTC
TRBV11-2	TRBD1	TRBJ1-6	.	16	CASSSPQGVVNSPLHF	TGTGCCAGCAGCTCACCACAGGGGGTGGTGAATTCACCCCTCCACTTT
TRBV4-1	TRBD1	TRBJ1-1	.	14	CASGTGRKNTEAFF	TGCGCCAGCGGGACAGGGAGAAAGAACACTGAAGCTTTCTTT
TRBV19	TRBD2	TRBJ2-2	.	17	CASTILAGGRDTGELFF	TGTGCCAGTACCATACTAGCGGGGGGCCGGGACACCGGGGAGCTGTTTTTT
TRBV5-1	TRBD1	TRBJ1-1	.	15	CASSSEGQGATEAFF	TGCGCCAGCAGCTCAGAAGGACAGGGTGCGACTGAAGCTTTCTTT
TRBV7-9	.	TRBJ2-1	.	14	CASSFDSSYNEQFF	TGTGCCAGCAGCTTCGACAGCTCCTACAATGAGCAGTTCTTC
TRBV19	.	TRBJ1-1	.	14	CASSILGWRTEAFF	TGTGCCAGTAGTATCTTGGGGTGGAGGACTGAAGCTTTCTTT
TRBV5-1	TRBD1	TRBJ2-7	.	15	CASSFDTGTVYEQYF	TGCGCCAGCAGCTTTGACACGGGGACAGTCTACGAGCAGTACTTC
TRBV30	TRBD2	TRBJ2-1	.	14	CAWSAAGGWNEQFF	TGTGCCTGGAGTGCTGCGGGGGGTTGGAATGAGCAGTTCTTC
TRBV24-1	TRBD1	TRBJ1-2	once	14	CATSDWDRNYGYTF	TGTGCCACCAGTGACTGGGACAGAAACTATGGCTACACCTTC
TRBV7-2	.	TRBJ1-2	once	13	CASSTGPTDGYTF	TGTGCCAGCAGCACCGGTCCAACGGATGGCTACACCTTC
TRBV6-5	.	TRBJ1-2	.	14	CASSYGTANYGYTF	TGTGCCAGCAGTTACGGAACAGCTAACTATGGCTACACCTTC
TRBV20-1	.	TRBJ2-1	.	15	CSASPGAVTSNEQFF	TGCAGTGCTAGTCCTGGAGCGGTCACCTCCAATGAGCAGTTCTTC
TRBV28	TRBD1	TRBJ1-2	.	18	CASSPPRGQGNTNYGYTF	TGTGCCAGCAGTCCCCCACGGGGACAGGGGAATACTAACTATGGCTACACCTTC
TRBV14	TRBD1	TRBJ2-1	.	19	CASSQAAQIVGQGYNEQFF	TGTGCCAGCAGCCAAGCGGCCCAGATCGTTGGACAGGGTTACAATGAGCAGTTCTTC
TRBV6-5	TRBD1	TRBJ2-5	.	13	CASSRTGPETQYF	TGTGCCAGCAGTAGGACAGGGCCAGAGACCCAGTACTTC
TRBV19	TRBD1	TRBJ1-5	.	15	CASSIGQGADQPQHF	TGTGCCAGTAGTATAGGACAGGGGGCAGATCAGCCCCAGCATTTT
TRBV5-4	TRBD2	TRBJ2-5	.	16	CASSNRTSGGLETQYF	TGTGCCAGCAGCAATAGGACTAGCGGGGGATTAGAGACCCAGTACTTC
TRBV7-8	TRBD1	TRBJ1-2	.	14	CASSLAGTGGGYTF	TGTGCCAGCAGCTTAGCCGGGACAGGGGGTGGCTACACCTTC
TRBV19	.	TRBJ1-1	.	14	CASVGRGASTEAFF	TGTGCCAGTGTGGGGCGGGGGGCTAGCACTGAAGCTTTCTTT
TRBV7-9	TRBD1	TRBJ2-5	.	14	CASSRGDSSETQYF	TGTGCCAGCAGCCGAGGGGACAGCTCAGAGACCCAGTACTTC
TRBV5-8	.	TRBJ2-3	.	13	CASSLARKDTQYF	TGTGCCAGCAGCTTGGCCAGGAAAGATACGCAGTATTTT
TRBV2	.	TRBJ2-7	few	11	CASSEVGEQYF	TGTGCCAGCAGTGAAGTCGGCGAGCAGTACTTC
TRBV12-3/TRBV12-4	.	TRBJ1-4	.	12	CASSFANEKLFF	TGTGCCAGCAGTTTCGCTAATGAAAAACTGTTTTTT
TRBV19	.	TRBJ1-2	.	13	CASTPSGGSGYTF	TGTGCCAGTACCCCGTCGGGAGGGAGCGGCTACACCTTC
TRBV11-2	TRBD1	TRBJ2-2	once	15	CASTISGGRTGELFF	TGTGCCAGCACTATCTCAGGGGGACGGACCGGGGAGCTGTTTTTT